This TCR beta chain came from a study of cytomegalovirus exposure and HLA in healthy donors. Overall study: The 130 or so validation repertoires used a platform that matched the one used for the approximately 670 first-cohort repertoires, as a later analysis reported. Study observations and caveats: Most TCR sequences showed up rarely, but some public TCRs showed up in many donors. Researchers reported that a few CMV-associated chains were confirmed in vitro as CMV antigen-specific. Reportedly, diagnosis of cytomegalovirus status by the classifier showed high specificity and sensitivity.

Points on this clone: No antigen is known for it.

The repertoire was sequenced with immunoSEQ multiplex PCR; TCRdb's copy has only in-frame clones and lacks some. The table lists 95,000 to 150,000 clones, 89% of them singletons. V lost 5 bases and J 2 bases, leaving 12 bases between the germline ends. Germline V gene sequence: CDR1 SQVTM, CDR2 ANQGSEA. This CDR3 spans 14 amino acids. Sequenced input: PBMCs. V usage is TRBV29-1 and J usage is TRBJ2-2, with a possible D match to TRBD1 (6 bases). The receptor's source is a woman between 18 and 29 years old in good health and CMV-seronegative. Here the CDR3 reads CSVPQGTNTGELFF. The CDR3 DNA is TGCAGCGTTCCACAGGGAACAAACACCGGGGAGCTGTTTTTT.